This TCR beta chain was identified during a study of CD8 T cells in Susac syndrome. Trimming stripped 3 bases from V and 3 bases from J, with 11 bases between. This CDR3 is 14 amino acids long. Germline-derived CDR1 and CDR2 are SGHTA and FQGNSA. CD8+ and CD4+ blood T cells underwent TCR beta sequencing. The study used treatment-naive patients who had stable or active relapsing-remitting disease as multiple sclerosis controls. Negative isolation was applied to CD8+ and CD4+ T cells, and FACS enrichment was applied to TEMRA cells. Reverse transcription of 0.5 to 1 ug RNA used random hexamers. The method of amplification for TCR beta CDR3 was immunoSEQ multiplex PCR, covering 54 Vbeta and 13 Jbeta. TCRdb re-analysed the immunoSEQ multiplex PCR reads in MiXCR, keeping a single row per CDR3 protein. The data show around 120,000 distinct CDR3 sequences, around 94% seen once.

The gene calls are TRBV7-2 and TRBJ1-1; D is perhaps TRBD1 (5 bases). Specimen: CD4+ T cells from PBMCs. This clonotype originated in a human donor with multiple sclerosis. The CDR3 protein is CASSFTTAYTEAFF. The CDR3 bases are TGTGCCAGCAGCTTTACGACAGCATACACTGAAGCTTTCTTT.